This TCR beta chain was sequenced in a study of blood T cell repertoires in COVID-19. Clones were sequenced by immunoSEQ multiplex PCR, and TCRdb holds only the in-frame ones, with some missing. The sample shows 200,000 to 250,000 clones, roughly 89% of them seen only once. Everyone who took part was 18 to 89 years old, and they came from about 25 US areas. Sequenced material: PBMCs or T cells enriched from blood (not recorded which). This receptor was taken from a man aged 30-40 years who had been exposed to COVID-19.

The CDR3 here is CASSLGDRLLRGELFF. CDR3 nucleotides: TGCGCCAGCAGCTTGGGGGACAGGCTCCTCCGCGGGGAGCTGTTTTTT. The chain has TRBV5-1 and TRBJ2-2; 8 bases match TRBD1. This CDR3 is 16 amino acids long. Germline CDR1 is SGHRS and CDR2 is YFSETQ. J gave up 7 bases and V 0 bases, and 8 bases lay outside the gene matches.